The clone carrying this T cell receptor (beta chain) was picked up a small number of times. The antigen remains undetermined. These data come from a study of T cell responses to AZD1222 COVID-19 vaccine. Study-wide results and limits: The study found Spike-specific TCR breadth and depth rose after two AZD1222 doses. Donors were largely white British and mainly female; clonal diversity was possibly underestimated. Without day 14 samples, only post-peak T cell repertoires were studied.

Samples with a second dose at about 4 or about 12 weeks were pooled together. With 0 bases clipped from V and 1 base from J, the junction kept 4 bases outside the gene matches. The CDR3 extends over 16 amino acids. CDR1 and CDR2 from the germline V gene are MNHNS and SASEGT. Clones were read by immunoSEQ multiplex PCR, and TCRdb kept only the in-frame ones, dropping some. Among over 100,000 clones, around 87% were seen once, and the ten largest hold 4.4%. This rearrangement joins TRBV6-1 to TRBJ2-7; 9 bases are a match to TRBD1. This material consisted of peripheral blood, taken 28 days after the second AZD1222 dose. The sequence derives from an adult who received the AZD1222 COVID-19 vaccine. CDR3 amino acids: CASSEASGTGSYEQYF. The DNA for the CDR3 is TGTGCCAGCAGTGAAGCTTCCGGGACAGGGTCCTACGAGCAGTACTTC.